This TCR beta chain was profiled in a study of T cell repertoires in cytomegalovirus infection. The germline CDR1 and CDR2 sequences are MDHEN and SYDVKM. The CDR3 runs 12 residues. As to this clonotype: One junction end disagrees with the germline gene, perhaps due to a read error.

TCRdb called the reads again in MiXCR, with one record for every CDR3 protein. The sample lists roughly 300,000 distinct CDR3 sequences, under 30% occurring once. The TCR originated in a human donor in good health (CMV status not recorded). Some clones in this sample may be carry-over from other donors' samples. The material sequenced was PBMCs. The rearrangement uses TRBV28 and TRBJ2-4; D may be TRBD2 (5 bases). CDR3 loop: CASSTYQASEDF. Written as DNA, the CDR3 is TGTGCCAGCAGCACCTACCAGGCCTCGGAGGACTTC.